The rows below give T cell receptor beta chains drawn from one sample of a study of T cell repertoires in cytomegalovirus infection. TCRdb re-called the reads through MiXCR, storing one row per CDR3 protein. The profile shows around 740,000 distinct CDR3 sequences, 35% of them singletons. Source material: PBMCs. These receptors were obtained from a human donor in good health (CMV status not recorded). Some clones in this sample may be carry-over from other donors' samples. Both conserved end residues are part of each CDR3. D genes are given only for firm matches. Clone size is not always given. Where it is, it says once, few, many or a class for expanded clones.

CDR3 protein	CDR3 DNA	V gene	J gene	clone size	D gene	CDR3 length
CASSSSARTGTEAFF	TGTGCCAGCAGTTCCTCCGCTCGAACGGGGACTGAAGCTTTCTTT	TRBV28	TRBJ1-1	NA	NA	15
CASSNGAPGVEEF	TGTGCCAGCAGCAATGGTGCCCCAGGAGTGGAGGAGTTT	TRBV2	TRBJ1-1	NA	NA	13
CASSLVGNWANTEAFF	TGTGCCAGCAGCTTAGTTGGTAATTGGGCGAACACTGAAGCTTTCTTT	TRBV7-2	TRBJ1-1	NA	NA	16
CASTIPGMTGNTIYF	TGTGCCAGCACCATCCCAGGGATGACTGGAAACACCATATATTTT	TRBV28	TRBJ1-3	NA	NA	15
CASRFETGTGANEQYF	TGTGCCAGCAGATTTGAAACCGGGACAGGGGCTAACGAGCAGTACTTC	TRBV6-1	TRBJ2-7	many	TRBD1	16
CASNLDRGVTTGELFF	TGTGCCAGCAACCTCGACAGAGGGGTTACCACCGGGGAGCTGTTTTTT	TRBV5-6	TRBJ2-2	few	NA	16
CASRAGAKTQYF	TGTGCCAGCAGGGCAGGGGCGAAGACCCAGTACTTC	TRBV28	TRBJ2-5	NA	NA	12
CASSADSTDTQYF	TGTGCCAGTAGTGCAGATAGCACAGATACGCAGTATTTT	TRBV19	TRBJ2-3	NA	NA	13
CASSLGVGTEAFF	TGTGCCAGCAGCTTAGGTGTCGGCACTGAAGCTTTCTTT	TRBV11-2	TRBJ1-1	many	NA	13
CASSLGGGGGYNEQFF	TGTGCCAGCAGTCTCGGGGGAGGCGGGGGGTACAATGAGCAGTTCTTC	TRBV6-1	TRBJ2-1	many	TRBD2	16
CASSIVGGSQPQHF	TGTGCCAGTAGTATAGTTGGGGGCTCTCAGCCCCAGCATTTT	TRBV19	TRBJ1-5	few	NA	14
CSARDPLDRSSPLHF	TGCAGTGCTAGAGATCCCCTCGATCGTAGTTCACCCCTCCACTTT	TRBV20-1	TRBJ1-6	NA	NA	15